This T cell receptor beta chain was identified in a study of T cell repertoires in cytomegalovirus infection. Study as a whole: CMV epitopes that were recently identified and HLA-C-restricted were used alongside well-studied HLA-B-restricted ones. Public TCR beta signatures provided an indication of both CMV infection and a matching HLA type.

Findings and limits, study-wide: Clonotypes of TCR beta that were HLA-C-restricted and CMV-specific dominated the ex vivo response.

At least ten counts were recorded for this clonotype. Its antigen is not identified. Germline CDR1 and CDR2: SGHVS and FNYEAQ. CDR3 length: 12 amino acids. V shed 5 bases and J shed 4 bases, with 5 bases lying between them. TCRdb re-called the reads through MiXCR, storing one row per CDR3 protein. This table has about 920,000 distinct CDR3 sequences, roughly a third appearing once. This specimen was cultured CD8+ T cells from PBMCs, taken from culture after CMV antigen stimulation. This sequence joins TRBV7-6 and TRBJ2-2, with D uncertain. This sequence originates from a human donor in good health (CMV status not recorded). Some clones in this sample may be carry-over from other donors' samples. The CDR3 sequence is CASSPFTGELFF. In DNA, the CDR3 is TGTGCCAGCAGCCCTTTCACCGGGGAGCTGTTTTTT.